This is a list of T cell receptor beta chains from one sample in a study of blood T cells in healthy people across ages. TCRdb used MiXCR to reprocess the 5' RACE reads, holding one entry per CDR3 protein. The sample shows 850,000 to 1,300,000 distinct CDR3 sequences, roughly 45% of them seen only once. Sequenced: blood. These receptors were collected from a woman aged 55-69 years in good health. CDR3s include the opening cysteine and the closing phenylalanine or tryptophan. The D gene is left open where the match is weak. A row's size may be missing; if present it is once, few, many or a size class.

j_call v_call d_call clone_size cdr3_aa cdr3_nt
TRBJ2-7 TRBV5-1 TRBD1 - CASSLEQGAYEQYF TGCGCCAGCAGCTTGGAGCAGGGGGCCTACGAGCAGTACTTC
TRBJ2-7 TRBV11-1 - few CASSLGGTANEQYF TGTGCCAGCAGCTTAGGCGGGACCGCCAATGAGCAGTACTTC
TRBJ2-5 TRBV29-1 TRBD1 many CSVRGQGQTQYF TGCAGCGTTCGGGGACAGGGACAGACCCAGTACTTC
TRBJ2-3 TRBV10-3 TRBD2 few CAISESPGLAGKIPDTQYF TGTGCCATCAGTGAGTCCCCGGGACTAGCGGGAAAGATCCCAGATACGCAGTATTTT
TRBJ2-3 TRBV3-1 - - CASSPLVREVTDTQYF TGTGCCAGCAGCCCCCTTGTCAGGGAGGTCACAGATACGCAGTATTTT
TRBJ2-7 TRBV25-1 - - CASSHSQPYEQYF TGTGCCAGCAGTCACAGTCAACCCTACGAGCAGTACTTC
TRBJ2-6 TRBV7-9 - - CASSLLGIRAGANVLTF TGTGCCAGCAGCTTACTGGGGATAAGGGCTGGGGCCAACGTCCTGACTTTC
TRBJ2-1 TRBV20-1 - many CSAEPGSPNYNEQFF TGCAGTGCTGAACCAGGGTCCCCTAATTACAATGAGCAGTTCTTC
TRBJ2-5 TRBV20-1 TRBD2 - CSASNHWGTSGKETQYF TGCAGTGCTAGTAATCATTGGGGGACTAGCGGGAAGGAGACCCAGTACTTC
TRBJ2-3 TRBV9 TRBD2 many CASSVAGGADTQYF TGTGCCAGCAGCGTAGCGGGAGGCGCAGATACGCAGTATTTT